The TCR beta chain under discussion was sequenced for a study of T cells expressing NK-cell markers. About the study: The TCR beta repertoires were obtained from sorted CD3+CD56+NKG2C+, CD3+CD56+NKG2C- and CD3+CD56-NKG2C+ T cells.

Germline V gives CDR1 DFQATT, CDR2 SNEGSKA (reference sequence). The CDR3 extends over 12 amino acids. TCRdb reprocessed the 5' RACE reads and keeps a single row for each CDR3 protein, giving no DNA. The table for this sample gives 400,000 to 500,000 distinct CDR3 sequences. In the case of this clonotype: Its antigen is unknown.

Study results and limitations: The CD3+CD56-NKG2C+ fraction of a few donors was likewise dominated by these clonotypes. What remained unclear was the HCMV specificity of expanded NKG2C+ T cell clones.

The sequencing sample was made of blood T cells: a sorted CD56 or NKG2C T cell subset, CD4+ or CD8+ T cells, or bulk PBMC T cells (not recorded which). The TCR originated in a woman between 18 and 69 years old in good health. This chain uses TRBV20-1 with TRBJ2-7. The CDR3 protein is CSASPISYEQYF.